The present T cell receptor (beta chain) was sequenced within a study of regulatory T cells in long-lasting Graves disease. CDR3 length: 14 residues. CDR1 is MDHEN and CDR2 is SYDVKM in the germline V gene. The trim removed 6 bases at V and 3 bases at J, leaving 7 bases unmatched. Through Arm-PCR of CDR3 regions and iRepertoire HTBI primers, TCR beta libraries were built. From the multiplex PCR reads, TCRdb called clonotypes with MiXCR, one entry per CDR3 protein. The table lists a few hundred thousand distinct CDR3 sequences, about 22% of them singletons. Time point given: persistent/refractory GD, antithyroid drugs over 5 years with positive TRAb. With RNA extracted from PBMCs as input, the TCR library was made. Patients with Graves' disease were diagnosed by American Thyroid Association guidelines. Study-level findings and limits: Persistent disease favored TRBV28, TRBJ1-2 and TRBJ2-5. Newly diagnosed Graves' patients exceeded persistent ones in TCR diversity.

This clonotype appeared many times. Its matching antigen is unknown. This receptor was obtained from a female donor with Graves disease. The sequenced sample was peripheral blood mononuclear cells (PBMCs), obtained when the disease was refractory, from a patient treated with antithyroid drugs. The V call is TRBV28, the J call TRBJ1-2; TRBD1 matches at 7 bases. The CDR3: CASSTGQAHYGYTF. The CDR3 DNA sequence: TGTGCCAGCAGCACCGGACAGGCCCACTATGGCTACACCTTC.